This T cell receptor beta chain appears in the sequencing data of a study of early T cells in non-severe SARS-CoV-2 infection. About this clonotype itself: Its antigen is currently unknown.

TCRdb independently ran MiXCR on the 5' RACE reads; one entry per CDR3 protein. The repertoire includes 76,000 or so distinct CDR3 sequences, about 11% of them detected once, and approximately 4.8% sits in the top ten. The V gene end was trimmed by 3 bases and the J gene end by 4 bases; junction bases not matched to a gene: 7. This CDR3 contains 16 residues. Per the germline V gene, CDR1 is SGDLS and CDR2 is YYNGEE. Findings and caveats of the study: Anti-spike CD8 responses were favored by VDJdb matching, which missed private and CD4 specificities.

This chain connects TRBV9 to TRBJ1-1; 12 nucleotides align to TRBD1. The TCR was taken from an adult who was a healthcare worker with PCR-confirmed SARS-CoV-2 infection or an uninfected control (not recorded which). The sequencing input was whole blood. The CDR3 DNA follows: TGTGCCAGCAGCGAACCGGGACAGGGGGCGACCACTGAAGCTTTCTTT. It specifies CASSEPGQGATTEAFF. Using reference TRBV9 and TRBJ1-1 for the parts outside the CDR3, the full variable domain is DSGVTQTPKHLITATGQRVTLRCSPRSGDLSVYWYQQSLDQGLQFLIQYYNGEERAKGNILERFSAQQFPDLHSELNLSSLELGDSALYFCASSEPGQGATTEAFFGQGTRLTVV.